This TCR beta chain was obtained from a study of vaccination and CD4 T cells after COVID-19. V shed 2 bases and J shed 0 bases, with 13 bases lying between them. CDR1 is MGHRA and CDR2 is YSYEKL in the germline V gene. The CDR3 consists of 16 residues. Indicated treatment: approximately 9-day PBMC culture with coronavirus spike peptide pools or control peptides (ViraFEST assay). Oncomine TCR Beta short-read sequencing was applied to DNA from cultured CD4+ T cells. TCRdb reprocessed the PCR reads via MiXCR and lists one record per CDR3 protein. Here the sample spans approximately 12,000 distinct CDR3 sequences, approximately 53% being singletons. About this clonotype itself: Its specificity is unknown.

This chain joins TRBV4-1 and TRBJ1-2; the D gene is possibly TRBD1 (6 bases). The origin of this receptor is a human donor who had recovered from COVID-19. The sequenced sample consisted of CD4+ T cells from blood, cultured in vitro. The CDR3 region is CASSQPGTPANYGYTF. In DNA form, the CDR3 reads TGCGCCAGCAGCCAACCGGGGACACCCGCTAACTATGGCTACACCTTC.